This TCR beta chain was recorded in a study of OX40 agonist ivuxolimab in advanced cancers. Study at large: Patients were treated with intravenous ivuxolimab, dosed at 0.01 to 10 mg/kg and infused every 2 weeks. Three patients responded partially, comprising one with hepatocellular carcinoma and two with cutaneous melanoma. Anti-PD-1, anti-PD-L1 or anti-CTLA-4 therapy given earlier was allowed, and over 35% had some. Study findings and constraints: Relative to CD4+, CD8+ T cells held more expanded clones on average.

Produced via immunoSEQ multiplex PCR; TCRdb's table is partial and in-frame only. The sample consists of some 10,000 clones, about three quarters of them appearing once. This CDR3 has 13 residues. Per germline, CDR1 KGHSH and CDR2 LQKENI. V was shortened by 3 bases and J by 3 bases, with 9 bases between the two germline ends. Concerning this clone itself: Its antigen is as yet unknown.

The chain has TRBV18 and TRBJ2-7; D not resolved. Sequencing used CD4+ or CD8+ T cells sorted from blood, obtained in a trial of the OX40 agonist ivuxolimab. This sequence originates from an adult with an advanced solid tumor such as melanoma, head and neck, liver or kidney cancer. CDR3 loop: CASSPPDGYEQYF. As DNA, the CDR3 is TGTGCCAGCTCACCTCCGGACGGCTACGAGCAGTACTTC.